These 18 T cell receptor beta chains came from one sample sequenced in a study of shared clonotypes between healthy human individuals. The repertoire was sequenced with immunoSEQ multiplex PCR; TCRdb's copy has only in-frame clones and lacks some. The data show roughly 1,600,000 clones, approximately 98.5% seen once. Sequenced material: naive CD4+ T cells sorted from blood. As to subset: CD45RA+ positively selected. These receptors all come from a man aged 25-45 years in good health.

This clone appeared once. The chain recombines TRBV5-1 with TRBJ2-7, with 7 bases that match TRBD1. Germline trimming cut 0 bases from V and 3 bases from J; bases unmatched to any gene: 9. Germline V gene data show CDR1 as SGHRS and CDR2 as YFSETQ. This CDR3 has 16 amino acids. This CDR3 is CASSLGPGQVSYEQYF. The DNA for the CDR3 is TGCGCCAGCAGCTTGGGCCCCGGACAGGTTAGCTACGAGCAGTACTTC.

V gene TRBV11-1 combines with J gene TRBJ2-5, with 8 nucleotides matching TRBD1. The V and J ends lost 5 bases and 2 bases, in that order; junction bases with no gene match: 7. The CDR3 totals 15 residues. Germline V gene data show CDR1 as SGHAT and CDR2 as FQDESV (reference sequence). CDR3 region: CASSPRTGRQETQYF. In DNA form, the CDR3 reads TGTGCCAGCAGCCCCCGGACAGGGCGGCAAGAGACCCAGTACTTC.

This chain joins TRBV2 and TRBJ1-5; D is uncertain. Germline lookup yields CDR1 SNHLY and CDR2 FYNNEI. CDR3 length equals 12 residues. V shed 4 bases and J shed 8 bases, with 9 bases lying between them. This CDR3 reads CASSVSTEPQHF. CDR3 nucleotides: TGTGCCAGCAGTGTCAGCACGGAGCCCCAGCATTTT.

This chain links TRBV4-3 with TRBJ1-2, with D hard to call. Trimming pared 6 bases from V and 6 bases from J, leaving 14 bases between. This CDR3 region has 13 residues. In germline, CDR1 is LGHNA, CDR2 YSLEER. The CDR3 bases are TGCGCCAGCAGTCCCGAGATGGCCGATGGCTACACCTTC. Amino acid sequence: CASSPEMADGYTF.

The V and J genes are TRBV5-5 and TRBJ1-2, with 10 nucleotides matching TRBD1. Germline V lookup: CDR1 SGHKS, CDR2 YYEKEE (reference sequence). V trimming: 0 bases; J trimming: 7 bases; junction bases outside the gene matches: 9. The CDR3 runs to 16 residues. CDR3 protein: CASSLARTGGSGGYTF. Written as DNA, the CDR3 is TGTGCCAGCAGCTTGGCCAGGACAGGGGGTTCCGGTGGCTACACCTTC.

This clone showed up just once. The V and J genes are TRBV5-5 and TRBJ2-2, with D hard to call. This CDR3 comprises 15 residues. V lost 0 bases, J lost 6 bases, and 12 bases lay in between. Germline V gene data show CDR1 as SGHKS and CDR2 as YYEKEE (reference sequence). The CDR3 DNA reads TGTGCCAGCAGCTTGGCCGGGTACGGCTCCGGGGAGCTGTTTTTT. This gives the protein CASSLAGYGSGELFF.

V and J are TRBV7-9 and TRBJ2-7; D is ambiguous. Per germline, CDR1 SEHNR and CDR2 FQNEAQ (reference sequence). V lost 2 bases and J 0 bases, leaving 14 bases between the germline ends. CDR3 length equals 16 residues. The CDR3 protein is CASSLSFTLSSYEQYF. As DNA, the CDR3 is TGTGCCAGCAGCTTATCGTTTACACTGAGCTCCTACGAGCAGTACTTC.

V usage is TRBV5-4 and J usage is TRBJ2-7; maybe TRBD2 (6 bases). CDR3 length equals 12 residues. Germline CDR1 SGHNT, CDR2 YYREEE (reference sequence). The V end lost 7 bases, the J end lost 1 base, and 9 bases lay between the germline ends. The CDR3 spells CASGGASYEQYF. CDR3 DNA sequence: TGTGCCAGCGGCGGGGCGTCCTACGAGCAGTACTTC.

As regards this clone: Other DNA variants within this sample encode the same CDR3. The chain has TRBV7-9 and TRBJ1-4; 8 positions agree with TRBD1. CDR3 size: 13 residues. Trimming cost V 4 bases and J 8 bases; bases outside gene matches: 3. Germline lookup yields CDR1 SEHNR and CDR2 FQNEAQ (reference sequence). The CDR3 sequence: CASSWGTGEKLFF. In DNA, the CDR3 is TGTGCCAGCAGCTGGGGGACAGGAGAAAAACTGTTTTTT.

The rearrangement uses TRBV7-8 and TRBJ2-7; D may be TRBD1 or TRBD2 (5 bases each). The CDR3 sequence is 13 residues long. Germline CDR1 SGHVS, CDR2 FQNEAQ. Trimming removed 3 bases from V and 12 bases from J, with 18 bases in between. The CDR3 sequence: CASSFTSRDGTYF. CDR3 nucleotide sequence: TGTGCCAGCAGCTTTACTTCCCGGGACGGAACGTACTTC.

The chain carries TRBV7-8 and TRBJ1-5; a weak D match, TRBD1 (6 bases). Between the trimmed V and J ends, which lost 2 bases and 1 base, there was a span of 9 bases. The CDR3 is 15 amino acids. CDR1 and CDR2 from the germline V gene are SGHVS and FQNEAQ. The chain's CDR3 is CASSLQGKSNQPQHF. CDR3 nucleotides: TGTGCCAGCAGCTTACAGGGGAAAAGCAATCAGCCCCAGCATTTT.

This clone was seen only once. The chain couples TRBV7-7 to TRBJ2-1, with 16 bases matching TRBD2. This CDR3 spans 15 amino acids. The ends lost 5 bases at V and 9 bases at J; junction bases unmatched: 4. Germline assignment: CDR1 SSHAT and CDR2 FNYEAQ (reference sequence). The CDR3, as DNA: TGTGCCAGCAGCAAGGGACTAGCGGGAGGGTCTGAGCAGTTCTTC. This encodes CASSKGLAGGSEQFF.

The chain carries TRBV4-3 and TRBJ1-2; the D is unclear. The germline V gene has CDR1 LGHNA and CDR2 YSLEER. Trimming shortened V by 3 bases and J by 6 bases, and 11 bases separated the two germline ends. The CDR3 sequence is 13 residues long. The CDR3 here is CASSQDWTDGYTF. CDR3 nucleotides: TGCGCCAGCAGCCAGGACTGGACTGATGGCTACACCTTC.

The chain carries TRBV16 and TRBJ1-2, with 7 nucleotides matching TRBD1. Germline CDR1 and CDR2: KGHSY and FQNENV. Trimming at V came to 6 bases and at J to 0 bases, leaving 4 bases not matched to a gene. This CDR3 contains 14 residues. The CDR3 here is CASSRDSPNYGYTF. DNA for the CDR3: TGTGCCAGCAGTAGGGACAGCCCTAACTATGGCTACACCTTC.

The chain recombines TRBV7-9 with TRBJ1-1; possible D gene TRBD1, 5 bases. V was clipped by 10 bases and J by 8 bases, with 11 bases between them. CDR3 length: 10 amino acids. Germline loops: CDR1 SEHNR, CDR2 FQNEAQ (reference sequence). CDR3 in DNA: TGTGCCACACAGGATCTAGAAGCTTTCTTT. Its translation: CATQDLEAFF. The complete variable domain, with remaining parts taken from reference TRBV7-9 and TRBJ1-1, reads DTGVSQNPRHKITKRGQNVTFRCDPISEHNRLYWYRQTLGQGPEFLTYFQNEAQLEKSRLLSDRFSAERPKGSFSTLEIQRTEQGDSAMYLCATQDLEAFFGQGTRLTVV.

CDR3 bases: TGTGCCAGTAGTATTGTGGCAGGGAGTACCTACGAGCAGTACTTC. The encoded protein is CASSIVAGSTYEQYF. The rearrangement uses TRBV19 and TRBJ2-7; D is possibly TRBD1 or TRBD2 (5 bases each). Germline V lookup: CDR1 LNHDA, CDR2 SQIVND (reference sequence). V lost 3 bases and J lost 2, with 14 bases in between. The CDR3 covers 15 residues.

V and J are TRBV6-4 and TRBJ2-6, with D perhaps TRBD2 (6 bases). The germline V gene encodes CDR1 MRHNA and CDR2 SNTAGT. The CDR3 runs 16 residues. Trimming cost V 6 bases and J 4 bases, with 16 bases left between them. The CDR3 nucleotides read TGTGCCAGCAGCCCACGACTAGGATCGGGGGCCAACGTCCTGACTTTC. Protein sequence: CASSPRLGSGANVLTF.

The CDR3, as DNA: TGTGCCAGCAGCCAATCCCTCGGGGGCACAGATACGCAGTATTTT. Translation: CASSQSLGGTDTQYF. The chain carries TRBV14 and TRBJ2-3; TRBD2 might be the D (5 bases). The germline CDR1 and CDR2 sequences are SGHDN and FVKESK. V gave up 2 bases and J gave up 1 base, with 10 bases separating them. The CDR3 runs to 15 residues.